A selection of T cell receptor beta chains follows, all from one sample in a study of OX40 agonist ivuxolimab in advanced cancers. The protocol was immunoSEQ multiplex PCR, while the TCRdb copy is restricted to in-frame clones and leaves out a portion. The top ten clones hold over 4.5% of a sample with approximately 76,000 clones, approximately 83% of them seen once. Sequences were derived from CD4+ or CD8+ T cells sorted from blood, sampled in a trial of the OX40 agonist ivuxolimab. The receptors here all came from an adult with an advanced solid tumor such as melanoma, head and neck, liver or kidney cancer. The CDR3 runs from the conserved cysteine through the conserved F or W. A D gene is named only where the DNA matches it firmly. Where a row states a size, it is once, few, many or the class of an expanded clone; other rows omit it.

NA,TRBJ1-1,NA,TRBV6-5,CASREGSEAFF,TGTGCCAGCAGGGAGGGTTCTGAAGCTTTCTTT
NA,TRBJ1-3,TRBD1,TRBV9,CASSVTSGGQGGGNTIYF,TGTGCCAGCAGCGTAACGAGTGGAGGACAGGGGGGCGGAAACACCATATATTTT
NA,TRBJ2-1,TRBD2,TRBV15,CATSRGGGSYNEQFF,TGTGCCACCAGCAGAGGGGGGGGCTCCTACAATGAGCAGTTCTTC
NA,TRBJ2-3,NA,TRBV6-6,CASSAPTDTQYF,TGTGCCAGCAGTGCACCGACAGATACGCAGTATTTT
NA,TRBJ2-3,NA,TRBV7-2,CASSAGVRGGTDTQYF,TGTGCCAGCAGCGCTGGCGTGCGCGGCGGCACAGATACGCAGTATTTT
NA,TRBJ2-5,NA,TRBV5-1,CASSLGGPGETQYF,TGCGCCAGCAGCTTGGGTGGGCCGGGGGAGACCCAGTACTTC
NA,TRBJ1-2,NA,TRBV4-1,CASSQEVGRSYGYTF,TGCGCCAGCAGCCAAGAAGTTGGGCGGAGCTATGGCTACACCTTC
NA,TRBJ1-6,TRBD1,TRBV5-4,CASSLGAGGTGKSPLHF,TGTGCCAGCAGCTTGGGAGCCGGCGGGACAGGGAAATCACCCCTCCACTTT
NA,TRBJ2-5,NA,TRBV7-7,CATSGSGQETQYF,TGTGCCACCTCTGGAAGCGGTCAAGAGACCCAGTACTTC
NA,TRBJ2-7,NA,TRBV4-2,CASSQAGAIYEQYF,TGTGCCAGCAGCCAAGCGGGGGCGATCTACGAGCAGTACTTC
NA,TRBJ2-3,NA,TRBV7-9,CASSTGLSTDTQYF,TGTGCCAGCAGCACTGGACTGAGCACAGATACGCAGTATTTT
NA,TRBJ1-4,NA,TRBV18,CASSPLHRKATNEKLFF,TGTGCCAGCTCACCACTTCACAGAAAAGCAACTAATGAAAAACTGTTTTTT
NA,TRBJ2-7,TRBD2,TRBV10-3,CAISPTSGRANEQYF,TGTGCCATCAGTCCGACTAGCGGGAGGGCCAACGAGCAGTACTTC
NA,TRBJ2-5,TRBD2,TRBV9,CASSPGTSKETQYF,TGTGCCAGCAGCCCTGGGACTAGTAAAGAGACCCAGTACTTC
NA,TRBJ1-6,NA,TRBV5-1,CASSLEASGRNSPLHF,TGCGCCAGCAGCTTGGAGGCCAGCGGGCGTAATTCACCCCTCCACTTT
NA,TRBJ2-1,NA,TRBV4-3,CASSQESRDYNEQFF,TGCGCCAGCAGCCAAGAATCTAGGGATTACAATGAGCAGTTCTTC
NA,TRBJ2-1,TRBD2,TRBV9,CASSVDGRVYNEQFF,TGTGCCAGCAGCGTAGACGGGAGGGTGTATAATGAGCAGTTCTTC
NA,TRBJ1-2,TRBD1,TRBV5-1,CASSYSQGEVGYTF,TGCGCCAGCAGCTACTCCCAGGGGGAGGTTGGCTACACCTTC
NA,TRBJ2-7,NA,TRBV7-8,CASSLGMRIPYEQYF,TGTGCCAGCAGCTTAGGGATGAGGATTCCCTACGAGCAGTACTTC
NA,TRBJ2-1,TRBD2,TRBV5-1,CASSARVGLAGNEQFF,TGCGCCAGCAGCGCCCGAGTTGGACTAGCGGGAAATGAGCAGTTCTTC
NA,TRBJ1-6,NA,TRBV7-8,CASSLRAGTQGSPLHF,TGTGCCAGCAGCTTAAGGGCCGGGACCCAAGGTTCACCCCTCCACTTT
NA,TRBJ2-2,NA,TRBV7-9,CASSLNTGELFF,TGTGCCAGCAGCTTAAACACCGGGGAGCTGTTTTTT
NA,TRBJ2-7,TRBD1,TRBV6-1,CASSFVGGDEQYF,TGTGCCAGCAGCTTTGTAGGGGGCGACGAGCAGTACTTC
NA,TRBJ2-7,NA,TRBV7-9,CASSEARRHPYEQYF,TGTGCCAGCTCGGAGGCCCGCCGTCATCCGTACGAGCAGTACTTC
once,TRBJ1-1,NA,TRBV6-6,CAANQGTEAFF,TGTGCCGCTAACCAGGGCACTGAAGCTTTCTTT
NA,TRBJ1-1,NA,TRBV4-2,CASSPQLPGTEAFF,TGTGCCAGCAGCCCTCAATTGCCGGGGACTGAAGCTTTCTTT
NA,TRBJ1-5,NA,TRBV6-6,CASRPQVAQPQHF,TGTGCCAGCAGGCCCCAGGTAGCTCAGCCCCAGCATTTT
NA,TRBJ1-6,NA,TRBV11-2,CASSLLPGGQGVSPLHF,TGTGCCAGCAGCCTCCTCCCTGGGGGGCAGGGAGTCTCACCCCTCCACTTT
NA,TRBJ2-7,NA,TRBV12-5,CASGLIYEQYF,TGTGCTAGTGGTTTGATCTACGAGCAGTACTTC
NA,TRBJ2-1,NA,TRBV9,CASSNRDFSYNEQFF,TGTGCCAGCAGCAACCGGGACTTCTCCTACAATGAGCAGTTCTTC
NA,TRBJ1-1,NA,TRBV2,CASSDFRYRDTEAFF,TGTGCCAGCAGTGATTTCCGTTACAGGGACACTGAAGCTTTCTTT
NA,TRBJ2-3,TRBD2,TRBV5-1,CASSLDTSGGPDTQYF,TGCGCCAGCAGCTTGGACACTAGCGGGGGCCCGGATACGCAGTATTTT
NA,TRBJ2-2,TRBD2,TRBV2,CASRLAEETGELFF,TGTGCCAGCAGGCTAGCGGAGGAAACCGGGGAGCTGTTTTTT
NA,TRBJ1-6,NA,TRBV12-2,CASRSETGTSSYNSPLHF,TGTGCAAGTCGCTCCGAGACAGGGACCAGCTCCTATAATTCACCCCTCCACTTT
NA,TRBJ1-2,NA,TRBV6-5,CASRRGPNYGYTF,TGTGCCAGCAGACGCGGACCTAACTATGGCTACACCTTC
NA,TRBJ1-2,NA,TRBV5-4,CASSTEGGYGYTF,TGTGCCAGCAGCACCGAGGGGGGCTATGGCTACACCTTC
NA,TRBJ1-2,TRBD1,TRBV9,CASSEGQGDYGYTF,TGTGCCAGCAGCGAGGGACAGGGGGATTATGGCTACACCTTC
NA,TRBJ2-2,TRBD1,TRBV5-1,CASSYVQGNGELFF,TGCGCCAGCAGCTACGTACAGGGGAACGGGGAGCTGTTTTTT
once,TRBJ1-5,TRBD1,TRBV5-1,CASSQGQGKGQPQHF,TGCGCCAGCAGCCAGGGACAGGGGAAGGGACAGCCCCAGCATTTT
NA,TRBJ2-1,NA,TRBV6-1,CASSEASAGYNEQFF,TGTGCCAGCAGTGAAGCTAGCGCCGGCTACAATGAGCAGTTCTTC
NA,TRBJ2-7,TRBD2,TRBV2,CASPRLAGGPGEQYF,TGTGCCAGCCCCAGACTAGCGGGAGGGCCGGGGGAGCAGTACTTC